The 25 T cell receptor beta chains below all came from one sample that was sequenced in a study of T cells in Graves' hyperthyroidism and ophthalmopathy. TCR beta CDR3 sequences were amplified from RNA transcripts. Primed by the HTBI set, a first-round RT-PCR was run on the TCR CDR3. TCRdb ran MiXCR on the multiplex PCR reads and lists one entry per CDR3 protein. The sample carries around 520,000 distinct CDR3 sequences, approximately 25% recorded once. The sample comprised blood. The receptor set was obtained from a woman in her thirties with Graves' ophthalmopathy.

This clonotype appeared many times. V gene TRBV7-3 combines with J gene TRBJ2-5, with D possibly TRBD1 on 6 matching bases. CDR1 is SGHTA, CDR2 FQGTGA, per germline. Trimming took 5 bases from V and 1 from J, leaving 11 bases between them. The CDR3 extends over 14 amino acids. The CDR3 spells CASSPDRSQETQYF. The CDR3 DNA follows: TGTGCCAGCAGCCCGGACAGATCCCAAGAGACCCAGTACTTC.

This clonotype was counted many times. The chain has TRBV20-1 and TRBJ1-3, with D perhaps TRBD1 (6 bases). Trimming cost V 1 base and J 2 bases, with 12 bases left between them. This CDR3 contains 15 residues. Germline lookup yields CDR1 DFQATT and CDR2 SNEGSKA (reference sequence). CDR3 DNA: TGCAGTGCTAGAGTGGGACATCAGCCTGGAAACACCATATATTTT. Protein sequence: CSARVGHQPGNTIYF.

This clonotype was observed at least ten times. V is TRBV29-1 and J is TRBJ2-5; the D gene is possibly TRBD1 (5 bases). The germline CDR1 and CDR2 sequences are SQVTM and ANQGSEA. The CDR3 is made up of 12 amino acids. Trimming took 3 bases from V and 0 from J, leaving 5 bases between them. The CDR3 DNA reads TGCAGCGTTGAGGACAACCAAGAGACCCAGTACTTC. Translation gives CSVEDNQETQYF.

The sample holds a few counts of this clonotype. CDR3: CASSPVANTGELFF. In nucleotides, the CDR3 is TGCGCCAGCAGCCCCGTGGCCAACACCGGGGAGCTGTTTTTT. The chain has TRBV4-3 and TRBJ2-2; D is unclear. Germline CDR1 and CDR2: LGHNA and YSLEER. V was pared by 4 bases and J by 2 bases, with 8 bases between. The CDR3 is made up of 14 amino acids.

In this sample, this clonotype turned up a few times. At one end the junction does not follow the germline gene, possibly because of a read error. The CDR3 reads CAYTRGNNQPQHF. The CDR3 DNA follows: TGCGCTTACACAAGAGGGAACAATCAGCCCCAGCATTTT. The rearrangement uses TRBV30 and TRBJ1-5; the D is unclear. From germline, CDR1 is GTSNPN and CDR2 SVGIG (reference sequence). The CDR3 covers 13 residues.

The chain recombines TRBV11-2 with TRBJ2-7; TRBD1 matches 8 bases. The germline V gene has CDR1 SGHAT and CDR2 FQNNGV. The CDR3 is 17 residues long. Trimming cost V 5 bases and J 4 bases; bases outside gene matches: 16. CDR3 protein: CASSPHTGGHRPYEQYF. The CDR3 DNA sequence: TGTGCCAGCAGCCCCCACACAGGGGGTCATCGCCCTTACGAGCAGTACTTC.

The CDR3 DNA reads TGTGCCAGCAGCCTCCGTTGGGGGTACGAGCAGTACTTC. This translates into CASSLRWGYEQYF. The chain has TRBV7-8 and TRBJ2-7, with D perhaps assigned TRBD1 or TRBD2 (5 bases each). The CDR3 is 13 amino acids. The V end was cut by 5 bases, the J end by 4 bases, with 12 bases between. Germline V gene data show CDR1 as SGHVS and CDR2 as FQNEAQ.

There are many counts of this clonotype. The V call is TRBV6-5, the J call TRBJ1-1, with no clear D. Germline values: CDR1 MNHEY, CDR2 SVGAGI. The CDR3 consists of 13 residues. V lost 2 bases to trimming and J lost 1 base, with 5 bases between them. The CDR3, as DNA: TGTGCCAGCAGTTACGGAAAGAACACTGAAGCTTTCTTT. Translating gives CASSYGKNTEAFF.

This clonotype came up many times. The rearrangement uses TRBV27 and TRBJ2-7, with D perhaps TRBD1 or TRBD2 (5 bases each). CDR1 is MNHEY and CDR2 is SMNVEV in the germline V gene (reference sequence). Between the trimmed V and J ends, which lost 2 bases and 5 bases, there was a span of 16 bases. The CDR3 covers 15 residues. The CDR3 reads CASSLDGAYSDEQYF. In DNA, the CDR3 is TGTGCCAGCAGTTTAGACGGGGCCTATTCGGACGAGCAGTACTTC.

Ten or more counts support this clonotype. V is TRBV7-9 and J is TRBJ1-6, with TRBD1 identical over 8 bases. CDR1 SEHNR and CDR2 FQNEAQ come from the germline V gene (reference sequence). This CDR3 is 12 amino acids long. Unmatched junction bases numbered 1, after V lost 4 bases and J lost 11 bases. CDR3 protein: CASSSQGAPLHF. For the CDR3, the DNA is TGTGCCAGCAGCTCACAGGGGGCACCCCTCCACTTT.

In this sample, this clonotype turned up many times. The V gene is TRBV7-9, the J gene TRBJ2-5, with 9 positions matching TRBD2. The germline gives CDR1 SEHNR, CDR2 FQNEAQ (reference sequence). V lost 3 bases to trimming and J lost 1 base; unmatched junction nucleotides: 0. CDR3 size: 14 residues. Here the CDR3 reads CASSLGLAQETQYF. DNA of the CDR3: TGTGCCAGCAGCTTGGGACTAGCCCAAGAGACCCAGTACTTC.

This rearrangement joins TRBV19 to TRBJ1-5, with D maybe TRBD1 (5 bases). Germline CDR1 and CDR2: LNHDA and SQIVND (reference sequence). The CDR3 is 16 residues long. With 6 bases removed from V and 0 bases from J, the gap between germline ends came to 15 bases. CDR3 residues: CASSPGSGYSNQPQHF. The CDR3 nucleotides read TGTGCCAGTAGCCCCGGGTCAGGGTATAGCAATCAGCCCCAGCATTTT.

This clonotype was seen ten or more times. V and J are TRBV27 and TRBJ2-5; no clear D gene. The V end lost 5 bases, the J end lost 5 bases, and 15 bases lay between the germline ends. CDR1 is MNHEY, CDR2 SMNVEV, per germline (reference sequence). There are 14 residues in the CDR3. CDR3 DNA: TGTGCCAGCAGTCCATCGGCCAGGTTGGAGACCCAGTACTTC. Translating gives CASSPSARLETQYF.

This clonotype was detected ten times or more. V is TRBV4-1 and J is TRBJ2-2; 7 nucleotides line up with TRBD1. Germline trimming cut 1 base from V and 7 bases from J; bases unmatched to any gene: 3. The germline V gene has CDR1 MGHRA and CDR2 YSYEKL. The CDR3 consists of 14 residues. The CDR3 reads CASSQAGGGGELFF. As DNA, the CDR3 is TGCGCCAGCAGCCAAGCAGGGGGTGGCGGGGAGCTGTTTTTT.

This clonotype was detected many times. V and J are TRBV15 and TRBJ1-3, with D unresolved. The V end was cut by 0 bases, the J end by 0 bases, with 3 bases between. Germline V gene sequence: CDR1 LNHNV, CDR2 YYDKDF (reference sequence). The CDR3 totals 14 residues. The CDR3 nucleotides are TGTGCCACCAGCAGAGATTTCTCTGGAAACACCATATATTTT. Translation: CATSRDFSGNTIYF.

This clonotype was found many times. The rearrangement uses TRBV6-1 and TRBJ2-6, with a tentative D call TRBD1 (5 bases). V lost 5 bases to trimming and J lost 0 bases, with 17 bases between them. CDR1 is MNHNS, CDR2 SASEGT, per germline. The CDR3 covers 18 residues. The CDR3 region is CASSKTQGVSSGANVLTF. The DNA for the CDR3 is TGTGCCAGCAGTAAGACCCAAGGGGTTAGCTCTGGGGCCAACGTCCTGACTTTC.

This clonotype was seen at least ten times. The V call is TRBV6-4, the J call TRBJ2-3; TRBD2 agrees at 12 bases. The V segment lost 4 bases and the J segment 1 base; nucleotides outside the gene matches: 0. The V gene's germline CDR1 is MRHNA and CDR2 SNTAGT. The CDR3 has 15 amino acids. The CDR3 loop is CASSGTSGGTDTQYF. CDR3 in DNA: TGTGCCAGCAGTGGGACTAGCGGGGGCACAGATACGCAGTATTTT.

The V and J genes are TRBV12-3 or TRBV12-4 and TRBJ2-5, with unresolved D. The CDR3 totals 17 residues. Deletions cut 1 base from V and 3 bases from J, with 18 bases between. CDR3 in DNA: TGTGCCAGCAGTTTAGGTAGGGTCGGTCGGAACGAAGAGACCCAGTACTTC. It specifies CASSLGRVGRNEETQYF.

The chain is built from TRBV20-1 and TRBJ1-5; 8 positions match TRBD1. This CDR3 is built from 17 residues. V gave up 3 bases and J gave up 2 bases; unmatched junction bases: 12. Germline V lookup: CDR1 DFQATT, CDR2 SNEGSKA (reference sequence). As DNA, the CDR3 is TGCAGTGCTAGGGTGGGACAGGCCAATTATGGCAATCAGCCCCAGCATTTT. Amino acid sequence: CSARVGQANYGNQPQHF.

A note on this clonotype: A single base separates this from a much larger clone, so it may be a read error. The chain combines TRBV5-1 with TRBJ2-5; 9 bases are shared with TRBD2. This CDR3 comprises 15 residues. Germline CDR1 SGHRS, CDR2 YFSETQ. CDR3 region: CASSPSAAGGETKYF. The CDR3 nucleotides are TGCGCCAGCAGCCCCTCAGCGGCGGGGGGGGAGACCAAGTACTTC. Full variable domain (outside the CDR3, taken from reference TRBV5-1 and TRBJ2-5): KAGVTQTPRYLIKTRGQQVTLSCSPISGHRSVSWYQQTPGQGLQFLFEYFSETQRNKGNFPGRFSGRQFSNSRSEMNVSTLELGDSALYLCASSPSAAGGETKYFGPGTRLLVL.

V gene TRBV27 combines with J gene TRBJ2-7, with 11 bases lining up with TRBD2. The V segment lost 3 bases and the J segment 2 bases; nucleotides outside the gene matches: 3. Germline CDR1 MNHEY, CDR2 SMNVEV (reference sequence). The CDR3 sequence is 15 residues long. The CDR3 loop is CASSFGTSGTYEQYF. The CDR3 region has the DNA TGTGCCAGCAGTTTTGGGACTAGCGGTACCTACGAGCAGTACTTC.

CDR3: CASRDRRGFTEAFF. In DNA, the CDR3 is TGTGCCAGCAGAGACAGGCGTGGGTTCACTGAAGCTTTCTTT. The chain couples TRBV12-3 or TRBV12-4 to TRBJ1-1; D may be TRBD1 (6 bases). V lost 6 bases and J lost 4, with 15 bases in between. The CDR3 is 14 residues long.

This clonotype was detected a few times. J is TRBJ1-5 and V is TRBV6-8, with 9 bases identical to TRBD1. The germline V gene encodes CDR1 MNHGY and CDR2 SAAAGT. This CDR3 has 18 residues. The trim removed 2 bases at V and 3 bases at J, leaving 11 bases unmatched. The chain's CDR3 is CASSYLPKTGGINQPQHF. The CDR3 nucleotides are TGTGCCAGCAGTTACCTCCCCAAGACAGGGGGAATCAATCAGCCCCAGCATTTT.

The V call is TRBV15, the J call TRBJ2-5; D is ambiguous. Germline V gene lookup returns CDR1 LNHNV and CDR2 YYDKDF (reference sequence). The CDR3 extends over 13 amino acids. Trimming stripped 4 bases from V and 4 bases from J, with 10 bases between. The CDR3 here is CATSKRSGETQYF. Here the CDR3 DNA reads TGTGCCACCAGCAAACGGTCAGGAGAGACCCAGTACTTC.

This clonotype was recorded many times. J is TRBJ1-2 and V is TRBV10-3; TRBD1 is a possible D gene (6 bases). CDR3 length equals 12 residues. The V end lost 2 bases, the J end lost 7 bases, and 8 bases lay between the germline ends. Germline V lookup: CDR1 ENHRY, CDR2 SYGVKD. In DNA, the CDR3 is TGTGCCATCAGTGAGACGGACAGTGGCTACACCTTC. As protein: CAISETDSGYTF.